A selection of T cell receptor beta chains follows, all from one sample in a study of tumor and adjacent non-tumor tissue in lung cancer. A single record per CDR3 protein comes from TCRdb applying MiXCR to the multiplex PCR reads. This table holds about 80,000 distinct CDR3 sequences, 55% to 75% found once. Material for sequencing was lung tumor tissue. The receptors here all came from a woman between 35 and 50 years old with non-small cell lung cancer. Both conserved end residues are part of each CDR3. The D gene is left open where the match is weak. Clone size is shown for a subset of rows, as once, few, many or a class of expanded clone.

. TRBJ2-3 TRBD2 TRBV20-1 CNVRLAGGVADTQYF TGCAATGTTAGACTTGCGGGAGGGGTGGCAGATACGCAGTATTTT
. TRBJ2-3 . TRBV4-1 CASREAVSSTDTQYF TGCGCCAGCAGGGAAGCGGTGTCTAGCACAGATACGCAGTATTTT
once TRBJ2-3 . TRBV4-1 CASSQDAAVGPLDTQYF TGCGCCAGTAGCCAAGATGCAGCGGTAGGGCCTTTGGATACGCAGTATTTT
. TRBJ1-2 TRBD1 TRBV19 CASSGPSGQGYGYTF TGTGCCAGTAGTGGCCCTTCGGGACAGGGATATGGCTACACCTTC
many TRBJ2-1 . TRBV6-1 CASSEAGGSSYNEQFF TGTGCCAGCAGTGAAGCCGGGGGAAGCTCCTACAATGAGCAGTTCTTC
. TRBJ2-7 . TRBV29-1 CSVEIEGAYEQYF TGCAGCGTTGAAATAGAGGGGGCCTACGAGCAGTACTTC
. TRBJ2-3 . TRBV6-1 CASRDVVDTRYF TGTGCCAGCAGGGATGTAGTAGATACGCGGTATTTT
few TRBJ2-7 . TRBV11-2 CVSSLIHRAPYEQYF TGTGTTAGCAGCTTAATCCACAGGGCCCCCTACGAGCAGTACTTC
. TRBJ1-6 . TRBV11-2 CASSSTLGRNRSSPLGF TGTGCCAGCAGCTCAACATTAGGGAGAAACCGGAGTTCACCCCTCGGCTTT
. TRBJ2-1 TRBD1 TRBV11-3 CDSSPEQGGNELFF TGTGACAGCAGCCCCGAACAGGGGGGCAATGAGCTGTTCTTC